The clone carrying this TCR beta chain was seen ten or more times. Antigen unknown. The library attached unique molecular identifiers to individual cDNA molecules. In TCRdb, the RACE reads were re-called with MiXCR into one record per CDR3 protein. The table has hundreds of thousands of distinct CDR3 sequences, about 6% seen once. This record comes from a study of human T cells and chemical hapten exposure. Whole-study results and caveats: Significantly more large CDR3 similarity clusters were formed by expanded TCRs than by controls. TCRs exceeding 1 in 1000 frequency stayed unchanged with DPC sensitization.

Sample time point: patch test 2, 6 weeks after DPC sensitization. Treatment indicated: therapeutic diphenylcyclopropenone sensitization with weekly scalp DPC. Alopecia patients deemed DPC-suitable, aged 18 to 70, excluding pregnancy. The receptor's source is a woman in her late teens or twenties with alopecia areata. Some clones in this sample may be carry-over from other donors' samples. Source: whole blood, taken in connection with sensitization to the hapten diphenylcyclopropenone (DPC).

The CDR3 DNA sequence: TGTGCCAGCAGCCAAGCTAACTATGGCTACACCTTC. Protein sequence: CASSQANYGYTF. The rearrangement links TRBV12-3 or TRBV12-4 to TRBJ1-2; no firm D call. This CDR3 spans 12 amino acids. With 6 bases removed from V and 0 bases from J, the gap between germline ends came to 5 bases.